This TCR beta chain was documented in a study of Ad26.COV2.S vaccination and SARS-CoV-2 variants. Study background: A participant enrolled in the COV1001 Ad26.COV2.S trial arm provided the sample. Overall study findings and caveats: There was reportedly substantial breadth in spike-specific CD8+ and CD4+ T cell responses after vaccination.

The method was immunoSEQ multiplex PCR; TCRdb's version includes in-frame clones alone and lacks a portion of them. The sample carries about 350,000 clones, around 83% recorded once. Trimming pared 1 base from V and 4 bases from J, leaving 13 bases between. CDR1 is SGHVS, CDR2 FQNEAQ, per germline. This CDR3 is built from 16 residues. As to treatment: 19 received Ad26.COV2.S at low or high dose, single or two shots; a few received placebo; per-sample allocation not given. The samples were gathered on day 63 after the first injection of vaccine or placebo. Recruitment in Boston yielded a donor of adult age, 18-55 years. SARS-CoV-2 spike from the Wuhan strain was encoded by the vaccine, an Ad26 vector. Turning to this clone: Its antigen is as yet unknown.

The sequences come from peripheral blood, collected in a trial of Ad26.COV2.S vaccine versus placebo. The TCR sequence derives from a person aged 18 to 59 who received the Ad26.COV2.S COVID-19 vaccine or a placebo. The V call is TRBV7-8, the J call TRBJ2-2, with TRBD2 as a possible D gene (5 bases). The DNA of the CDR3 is TGTGCCAGCAGCTTAGACATCGGACTTTCCACCGGGGAGCTGTTTTTT. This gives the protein CASSLDIGLSTGELFF.